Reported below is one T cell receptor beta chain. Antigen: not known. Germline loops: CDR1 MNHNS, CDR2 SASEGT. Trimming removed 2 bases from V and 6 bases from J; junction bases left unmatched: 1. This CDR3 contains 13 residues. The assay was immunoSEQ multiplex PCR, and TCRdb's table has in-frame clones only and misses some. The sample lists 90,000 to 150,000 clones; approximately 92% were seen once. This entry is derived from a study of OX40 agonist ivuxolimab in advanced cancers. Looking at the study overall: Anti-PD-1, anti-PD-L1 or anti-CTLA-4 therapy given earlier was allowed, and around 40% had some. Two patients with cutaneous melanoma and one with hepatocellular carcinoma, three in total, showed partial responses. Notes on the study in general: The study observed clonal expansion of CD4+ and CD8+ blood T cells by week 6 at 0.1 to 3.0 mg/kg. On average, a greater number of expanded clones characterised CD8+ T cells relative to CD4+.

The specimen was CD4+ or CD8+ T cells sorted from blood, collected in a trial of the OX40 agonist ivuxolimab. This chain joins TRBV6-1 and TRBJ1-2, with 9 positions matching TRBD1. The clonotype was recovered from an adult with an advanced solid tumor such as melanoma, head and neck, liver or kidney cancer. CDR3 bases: TGTGCCAGCAGTGAAACAGGGGGCCATGGCTACACCTTC. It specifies CASSETGGHGYTF.